The 21 T cell receptor beta chains below were found in one sample sequenced in a study of control samples from healthy donors and cancer patients. Some clones are missing from TCRdb's copy, which holds only in-frame ones; the method was immunoSEQ multiplex PCR. Among around 130,000 clones listed, 75% to 95% were seen once. Source material: blood. The receptors stem from a man aged 18 to 29 in good health.

This clone has a single count. The chain uses TRBV11-2 and TRBJ2-3, with D possibly being TRBD1 or TRBD2 (6 bases each). This CDR3 is 12 amino acids long. V lost 5 bases, J lost 10 bases, and 13 bases lay in between. Germline V gene sequence: CDR1 SGHAT, CDR2 FQNNGV. Here the CDR3 reads CASSSRGPPQYF. As DNA, the CDR3 is TGTGCCAGCAGCAGTCGGGGGCCCCCGCAGTATTTT. Filled out from reference TRBV11-2 and TRBJ2-3, the complete variable domain reads EAGVAQSPRYKIIEKRQSVAFWCNPISGHATLYWYQQILGQGPKLLIQFQNNGVVDDSQLPKDRFSAERLKGVDSTLKIQPAKLEDSAVYLCASSSRGPPQYFGPGTRLTVL.

The chain combines TRBV24-1 with TRBJ2-5; D not resolved. V lost 3 bases to trimming and J lost 5 bases, with 9 bases between them. CDR3 size: 13 residues. Germline loops: CDR1 KGHDR, CDR2 SFDVKD. The CDR3 sequence: CATSDGVWETQYF. The CDR3 bases are TGTGCCACCAGTGATGGGGTTTGGGAGACCCAGTACTTC.

The rearrangement links TRBV6-5 to TRBJ1-6; D is unresolved. Germline V gives CDR1 MNHEY, CDR2 SVGAGI. The CDR3 totals 13 residues. V shed 5 bases and J shed 7 bases, with 9 bases lying between them. CDR3 bases: TGTGCCAGCAGTCCACAGCGGAATTCACCCCTCCACTTT. This translates into CASSPQRNSPLHF.

There are many counts of this clone. J is TRBJ2-2 and V is TRBV6-4, with 8 bases identical to TRBD2. Germline lookup yields CDR1 MRHNA and CDR2 SNTAGT. The CDR3 loop spans 16 amino acids. The V gene end was trimmed by 3 bases and the J gene end by 7 bases; junction bases not matched to a gene: 10. CDR3: CASSEAGGTENGELFF. CDR3 nucleotides: TGTGCCAGCAGTGAGGCGGGGGGCACCGAAAACGGGGAGCTGTTTTTT.

J is TRBJ2-3 and V is TRBV6-5; 7 bases are shared with TRBD2. From germline, CDR1 is MNHEY and CDR2 SVGAGI. V gave up 7 bases and J gave up 7 bases; unmatched junction bases: 8. The CDR3 covers 13 residues. The CDR3 DNA is TGTGCCAGCACACCATACGGGGGGTATACGCAGTATTTT. Translating gives CASTPYGGYTQYF.

About this clone itself: One end of the junction does not line up with germline, which may come from a read error. This chain uses TRBV6-1 with TRBJ1-1, with a tentative D call TRBD1 (6 bases). The CDR3 is made up of 14 amino acids. CDR1 is MNHNS and CDR2 is SASEGT in the germline V gene. CDR3 nucleotide sequence: TGTGCCAGCACTGAAAGGACAGTCCGCACTGAAGCTTTCTTT. This sequence encodes CASTERTVRTEAFF.

The rearrangement uses TRBV5-5 and TRBJ1-1; TRBD1 aligns across 7 bases. V lost 4 bases to trimming and J lost 7 bases; unmatched junction nucleotides: 10. Germline assignment: CDR1 SGHKS and CDR2 YYEKEE (reference sequence). The CDR3 has 14 residues. CDR3 nucleotides: TGTGCCAGCAGCGCGAGGCCCCGGGACAGTGAAGCTTTCTTT. It encodes CASSARPRDSEAFF.

This clone was recorded once. V usage is TRBV27 and J usage is TRBJ1-1; D remains ambiguous. Germline loops: CDR1 MNHEY, CDR2 SMNVEV (reference sequence). Trimming stripped 0 bases from V and 4 bases from J, with 15 bases between. This CDR3 spans 16 amino acids. The CDR3 DNA is TGTGCCAGCAGTTTATCGGGCTACGGATGGGCCACTGAAGCTTTCTTT. Its translation is CASSLSGYGWATEAFF.

The gene calls are TRBV7-8 and TRBJ2-6, with D possibly TRBD2 on 5 matching bases. The CDR3 has 15 residues. Germline V lookup: CDR1 SGHVS, CDR2 FQNEAQ. Between the trimmed V and J ends, which lost 1 base and 1 base, there was a span of 5 bases. CDR3 nucleotide sequence: TGTGCCAGCAGCTTAGGGACTTCTGGGGCCAACGTCCTGACTTTC. Translating it yields CASSLGTSGANVLTF.

The chain combines TRBV6-1 with TRBJ2-5, with TRBD2 matching over 11 bases. Trimming cost V 3 bases and J 5 bases; bases outside gene matches: 5. CDR3 length: 15 amino acids. The germline V gene has CDR1 MNHNS and CDR2 SASEGT. The CDR3 region is CASSELTSGGETQYF. The CDR3 DNA is TGTGCCAGCAGTGAGCTTACTAGCGGGGGTGAGACCCAGTACTTC.

CDR3 in DNA: TGTGCCAGCAGCTTGGTGTCTAGGAGCTCCTACGAGCAGTACTTC. Translation: CASSLVSRSSYEQYF. V usage is TRBV5-6 and J usage is TRBJ2-7, with D unresolved. V was trimmed by 0 bases and J by 0 bases, leaving 10 bases between them. The V gene's germline CDR1 is SGHDT and CDR2 YYEEEE. The CDR3 sequence is 15 residues long.

The rearrangement joins TRBV10-3 to TRBJ1-2; D possibly corresponds to TRBD1 (6 bases). Germline V gives CDR1 ENHRY, CDR2 SYGVKD. CDR3 size: 13 residues. Trimming shortened V by 6 bases and J by 3 bases, and 11 bases separated the two germline ends. In nucleotides, the CDR3 is TGTGCCATCAGCGGACAGATCGACTATGGCTACACCTTC. Encoded protein: CAISGQIDYGYTF.

The chain combines TRBV18 with TRBJ1-1; 9 positions match TRBD1. This CDR3 has 17 amino acids. The germline CDR1 and CDR2 sequences are KGHSH and LQKENI. After removal of 0 bases from V and 0 bases from J, the junction contained 5 bases not matched to a gene. This chain's CDR3 is CASSPPGTGLLNTEAFF. CDR3 bases: TGTGCCAGCTCACCACCGGGGACAGGGCTCCTGAACACTGAAGCTTTCTTT.

The chain recombines TRBV7-3 with TRBJ1-2; the D is unclear. The germline V and J ends were trimmed by 2 bases and 0 bases, with 4 bases remaining between them. The CDR3 is 13 amino acids. Germline V gene data show CDR1 as SGHTA and CDR2 as FQGTGA. CDR3 sequence reads: CASSLGPNYGYTF. DNA for the CDR3: TGTGCCAGCAGCTTAGGCCCTAACTATGGCTACACCTTC. Based on the CDR3 plus reference TRBV7-3 and TRBJ1-2, the full variable domain is GAGVSQTPSNKVTEKGKYVELRCDPISGHTALYWYRQSLGQGPEFLIYFQGTGAADDSGLPNDRFFAVRPEGSVSTLKIQRTERGDSAVYLCASSLGPNYGYTFGSGTRLTVV.

This sequence joins TRBV18 and TRBJ1-1; no clear D. Trimming removed 8 bases from V and 1 base from J, with 11 bases in between. In germline, CDR1 is KGHSH, CDR2 LQKENI. The length of the CDR3 is 13 residues. The CDR3 loop is CASGQDQNTEAFF. CDR3 DNA sequence: TGTGCCAGCGGCCAGGACCAGAACACTGAAGCTTTCTTT.

This clone was observed a single time. V gene TRBV7-3 combines with J gene TRBJ2-5, with D maybe TRBD2 (7 bases). The ends were cut back, 6 bases at V and 5 bases at J, with 19 bases in the middle. The CDR3 has 15 amino acids. CDR1 is SGHTA and CDR2 is FQGTGA in the germline V gene. CDR3 protein: CASSIRAGRGETQYF. CDR3 nucleotide sequence: TGTGCCAGCAGTATACGGGCAGGGAGGGGGGAGACCCAGTACTTC.

V is TRBV12-5 and J is TRBJ1-1, with no clear D. Germline V CDR1 and CDR2: LGHNT, FRNRAP. CDR3 length equals 13 residues. V was trimmed by 5 bases and J by 8 bases, leaving 15 bases between them. CDR3 protein: CASGLYTKGEAFF. The CDR3 region has the DNA TGTGCTAGTGGTCTTTACACCAAAGGGGAAGCTTTCTTT. The entire variable domain, with the rest obtained from reference TRBV12-5 and TRBJ1-1, is as follows: DARVTQTPRHKVTEMGQEVTMRCQPILGHNTVFWYRQTMMQGLELLAYFRNRAPLDDSGMPKDRFSAEMPDATLATLKIQPSEPRDSAVYFCASGLYTKGEAFFGQGTRLTVV.

The gene calls are TRBV2 and TRBJ1-3; TRBD1 is a possible D gene (6 bases). CDR3 size: 17 residues. With 1 base removed from V and 2 bases from J, the gap between germline ends came to 15 bases. CDR1 is SNHLY, CDR2 FYNNEI, per germline. This chain's CDR3 is CASSEGLRGAAGNTIYF. CDR3 coding DNA: TGTGCCAGCAGTGAAGGTTTGAGGGGGGCTGCTGGAAACACCATATATTTT.

This clone occurred a few times. The gene calls are TRBV6-1 and TRBJ2-3; D remains unclear. The germline V and J ends were trimmed by 0 bases and 1 base, with 8 bases remaining between them. The V gene's germline CDR1 is MNHNS and CDR2 SASEGT. The CDR3 runs to 15 residues. As DNA, the CDR3 is TGTGCCAGCAGTGAAGCGCTGGGCGGCACAGATACGCAGTATTTT. Translation: CASSEALGGTDTQYF.

CDR3 nucleotide sequence: TGCGCCAGCAGCCAAGATCTCTCCGGGACAGAACCCCAGCATTTT. Residues: CASSQDLSGTEPQHF. The chain is built from TRBV4-1 and TRBJ1-5, with 7 bases that match TRBD1. The CDR3 is made up of 15 amino acids. With V trimmed by 0 bases and J by 10 bases, 9 bases remained unmatched. Germline V gives CDR1 MGHRA, CDR2 YSYEKL.

The chain combines TRBV9 with TRBJ1-6; D is undetermined. V was pared by 2 bases and J by 0 bases, with 9 bases between. In germline, CDR1 is SGDLS, CDR2 YYNGEE. This CDR3 region has 16 residues. The CDR3, as DNA: TGTGCCAGCAGCGTCGGTTGGACCTCCTATAATTCACCCCTCCACTTT. This codes for CASSVGWTSYNSPLHF.